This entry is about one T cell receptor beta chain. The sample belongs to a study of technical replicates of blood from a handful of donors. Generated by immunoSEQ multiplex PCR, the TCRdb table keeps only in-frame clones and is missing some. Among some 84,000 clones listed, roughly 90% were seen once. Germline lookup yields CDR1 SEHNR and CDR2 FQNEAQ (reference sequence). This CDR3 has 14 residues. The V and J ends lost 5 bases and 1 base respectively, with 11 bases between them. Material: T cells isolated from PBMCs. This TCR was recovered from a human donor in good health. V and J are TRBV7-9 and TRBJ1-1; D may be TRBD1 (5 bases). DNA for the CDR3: TGTGCCAGCAGCGGGGGACTACCGAACACTGAAGCTTTCTTT. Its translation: CASSGGLPNTEAFF.